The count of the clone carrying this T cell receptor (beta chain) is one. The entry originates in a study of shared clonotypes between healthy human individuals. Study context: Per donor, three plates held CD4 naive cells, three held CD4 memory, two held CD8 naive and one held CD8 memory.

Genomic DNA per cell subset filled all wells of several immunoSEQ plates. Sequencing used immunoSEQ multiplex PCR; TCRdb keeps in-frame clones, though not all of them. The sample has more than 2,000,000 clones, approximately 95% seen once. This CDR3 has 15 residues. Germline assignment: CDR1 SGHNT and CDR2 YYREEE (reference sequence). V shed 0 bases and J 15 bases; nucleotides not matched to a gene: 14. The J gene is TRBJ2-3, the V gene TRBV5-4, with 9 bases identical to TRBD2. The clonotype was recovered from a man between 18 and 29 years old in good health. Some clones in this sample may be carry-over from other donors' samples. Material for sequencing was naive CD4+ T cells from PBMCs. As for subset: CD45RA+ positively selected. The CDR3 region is CASSLGKTSGGGSYF. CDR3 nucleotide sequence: TGTGCCAGCAGCTTGGGAAAGACTAGCGGAGGGGGTTCATATTTT.